This paragraph reports one TCR beta chain. Sequencing used immunoSEQ multiplex PCR; TCRdb keeps in-frame clones, though not all of them. Of about 170,000 clones listed, around four fifths are singletons. The data are from a study of blood T cell repertoires in COVID-19. The CDR3 loop spans 14 amino acids. V gave up 3 bases and J gave up 5 bases, with 13 bases separating them. In germline, CDR1 is LNHDA, CDR2 SQIVND (reference sequence). This receptor was obtained from a woman between 50 and 59 years old in a cohort exposed to, infected with or recovered from COVID-19 (not recorded which). Sequencing was performed on PBMCs or T cells enriched from blood (not recorded which). The genes are TRBV19 and TRBJ2-5, with D maybe TRBD1 (5 bases). The chain's CDR3 is CASSIQGVMETQYF. Here the CDR3 DNA reads TGTGCCAGTAGTATTCAAGGGGTGATGGAGACCCAGTACTTC. Full variable domain (outside the CDR3, taken from reference TRBV19 and TRBJ2-5): DGGITQSPKYLFRKEGQNVTLSCEQNLNHDAMYWYRQDPGQGLRLIYYSQIVNDFQKGDIAEGYSVSREKKESFPLTVTSAQKNPTAFYLCASSIQGVMETQYFGPGTRLLVL.